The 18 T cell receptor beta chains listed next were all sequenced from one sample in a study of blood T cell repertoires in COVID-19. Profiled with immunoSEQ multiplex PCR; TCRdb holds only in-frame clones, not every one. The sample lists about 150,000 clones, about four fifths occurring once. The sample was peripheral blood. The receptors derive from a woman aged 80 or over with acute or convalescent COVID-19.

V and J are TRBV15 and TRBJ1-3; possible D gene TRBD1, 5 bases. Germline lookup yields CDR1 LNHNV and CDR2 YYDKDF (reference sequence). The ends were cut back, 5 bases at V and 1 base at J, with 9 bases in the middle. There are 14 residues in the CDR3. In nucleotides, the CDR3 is TGTGCCACCAGCCAGACAGTGTCTGGAAACACCATATATTTT. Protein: CATSQTVSGNTIYF.

The CDR3 loop is CAIPQSGGRDLFF. The DNA for the CDR3 is TGTGCCATCCCGCAAAGCGGGGGGCGTGATCTGTTTTTT. The chain couples TRBV21-1 to TRBJ1-4. TRBV21-1 is shown as a pseudogene. CDR3 length: 13 residues.

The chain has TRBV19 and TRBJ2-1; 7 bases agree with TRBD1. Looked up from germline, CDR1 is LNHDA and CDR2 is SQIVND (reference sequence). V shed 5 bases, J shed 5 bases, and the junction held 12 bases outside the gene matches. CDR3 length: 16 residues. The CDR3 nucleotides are TGTGCCAGTAGTGACGCCGGGACAGCACCCAACAATGAGCAGTTCTTC. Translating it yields CASSDAGTAPNNEQFF.

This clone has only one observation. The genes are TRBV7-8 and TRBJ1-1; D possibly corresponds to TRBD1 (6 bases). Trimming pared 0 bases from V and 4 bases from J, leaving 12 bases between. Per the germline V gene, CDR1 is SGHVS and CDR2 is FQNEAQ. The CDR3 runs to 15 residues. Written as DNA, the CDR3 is TGTGCCAGCAGCTTAGCTGGGGGCGGGAGCACTGAAGCTTTCTTT. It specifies CASSLAGGGSTEAFF.

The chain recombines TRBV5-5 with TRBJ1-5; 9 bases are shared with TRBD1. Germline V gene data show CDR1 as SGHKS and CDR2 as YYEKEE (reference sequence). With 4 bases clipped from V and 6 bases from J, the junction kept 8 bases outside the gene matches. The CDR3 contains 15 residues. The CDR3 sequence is CASSMGQGRGQPQHF. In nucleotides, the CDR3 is TGTGCCAGCAGCATGGGACAGGGTCGGGGTCAGCCCCAGCATTTT.

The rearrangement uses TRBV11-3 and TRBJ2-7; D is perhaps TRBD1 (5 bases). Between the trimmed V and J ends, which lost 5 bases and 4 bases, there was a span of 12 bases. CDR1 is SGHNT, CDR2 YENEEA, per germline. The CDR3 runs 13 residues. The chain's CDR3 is CASSRGAEYEQYF. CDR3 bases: TGTGCCAGCAGCCGTGGGGCCGAGTACGAGCAGTACTTC.

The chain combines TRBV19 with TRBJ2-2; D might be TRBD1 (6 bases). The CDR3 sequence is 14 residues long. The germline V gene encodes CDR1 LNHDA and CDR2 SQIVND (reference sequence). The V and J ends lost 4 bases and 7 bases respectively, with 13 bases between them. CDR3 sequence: CASSSDRRVGELFF. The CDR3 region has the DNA TGTGCCAGTAGTAGCGACAGGCGGGTCGGGGAGCTGTTTTTT.

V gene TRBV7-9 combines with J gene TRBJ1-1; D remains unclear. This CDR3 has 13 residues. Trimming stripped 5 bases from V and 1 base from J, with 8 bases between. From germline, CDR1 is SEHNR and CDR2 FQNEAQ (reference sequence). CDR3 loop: CASSRGRNTEAFF. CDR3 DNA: TGTGCCAGCAGCCGTGGGCGGAACACTGAAGCTTTCTTT.

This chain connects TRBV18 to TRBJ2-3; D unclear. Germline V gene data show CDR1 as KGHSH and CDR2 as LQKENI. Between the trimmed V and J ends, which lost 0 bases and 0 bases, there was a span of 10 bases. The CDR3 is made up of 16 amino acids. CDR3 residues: CASSPPSPGSTDTQYF. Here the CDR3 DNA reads TGTGCCAGCTCACCACCGAGTCCGGGTAGCACAGATACGCAGTATTTT.

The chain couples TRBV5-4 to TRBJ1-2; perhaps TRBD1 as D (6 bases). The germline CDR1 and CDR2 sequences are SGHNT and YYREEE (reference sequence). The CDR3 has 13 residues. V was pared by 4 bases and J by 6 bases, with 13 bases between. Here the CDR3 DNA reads TGTGCCAGCAGCCCCCGGACAGACGATGGCTACACCTTC. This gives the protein CASSPRTDDGYTF.

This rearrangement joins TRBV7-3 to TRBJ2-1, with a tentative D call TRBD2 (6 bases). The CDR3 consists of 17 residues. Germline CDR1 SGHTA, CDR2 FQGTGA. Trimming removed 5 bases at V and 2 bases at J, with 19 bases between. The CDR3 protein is CASSLTGVSFPYNEQFF. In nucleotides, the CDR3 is TGTGCCAGCAGCCTCACGGGGGTCAGCTTTCCCTACAATGAGCAGTTCTTC. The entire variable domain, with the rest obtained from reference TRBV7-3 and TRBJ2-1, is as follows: GAGVSQTPSNKVTEKGKYVELRCDPISGHTALYWYRQSLGQGPEFLIYFQGTGAADDSGLPNDRFFAVRPEGSVSTLKIQRTERGDSAVYLCASSLTGVSFPYNEQFFGPGTRLTVL.

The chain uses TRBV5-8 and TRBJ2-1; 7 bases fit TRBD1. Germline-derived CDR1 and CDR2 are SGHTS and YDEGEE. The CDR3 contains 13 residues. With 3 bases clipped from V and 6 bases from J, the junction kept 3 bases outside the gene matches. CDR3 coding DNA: TGTGCCAGCAGCTGGGACAGCATCAATGAGCAGTTCTTC. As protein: CASSWDSINEQFF.

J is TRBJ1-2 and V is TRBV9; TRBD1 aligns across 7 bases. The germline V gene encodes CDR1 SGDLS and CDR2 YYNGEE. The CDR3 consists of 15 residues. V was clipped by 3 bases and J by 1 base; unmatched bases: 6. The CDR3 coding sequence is TGTGCCAGCAGCGCCGGGACAGCGAATAACTATGGCTACACCTTC. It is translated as CASSAGTANNYGYTF.

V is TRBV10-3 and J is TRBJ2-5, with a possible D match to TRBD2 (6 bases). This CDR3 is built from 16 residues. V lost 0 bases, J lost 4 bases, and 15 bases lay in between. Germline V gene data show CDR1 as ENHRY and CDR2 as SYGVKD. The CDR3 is CAISESSGRQRETQYF. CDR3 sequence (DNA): TGTGCCATCAGTGAGTCGTCAGGGAGGCAGAGAGAGACCCAGTACTTC.

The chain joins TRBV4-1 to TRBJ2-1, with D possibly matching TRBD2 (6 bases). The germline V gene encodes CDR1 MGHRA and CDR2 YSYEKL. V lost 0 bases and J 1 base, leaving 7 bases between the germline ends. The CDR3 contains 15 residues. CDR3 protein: CASSQDGGSYNEQFF. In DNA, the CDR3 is TGCGCCAGCAGCCAAGACGGGGGTTCCTACAATGAGCAGTTCTTC.

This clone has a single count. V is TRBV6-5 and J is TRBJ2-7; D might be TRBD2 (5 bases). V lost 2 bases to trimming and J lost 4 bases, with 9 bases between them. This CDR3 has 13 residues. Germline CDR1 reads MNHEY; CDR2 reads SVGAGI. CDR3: CASSYGLAYEQYF. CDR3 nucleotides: TGTGCCAGCAGTTACGGTCTAGCTTACGAGCAGTACTTC.

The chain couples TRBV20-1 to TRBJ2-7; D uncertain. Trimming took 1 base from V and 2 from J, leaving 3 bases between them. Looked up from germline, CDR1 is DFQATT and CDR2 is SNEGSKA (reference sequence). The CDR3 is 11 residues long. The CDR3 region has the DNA TGCAGTGCTAGAGGGCCCTACGAGCAGTACTTC. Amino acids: CSARGPYEQYF.

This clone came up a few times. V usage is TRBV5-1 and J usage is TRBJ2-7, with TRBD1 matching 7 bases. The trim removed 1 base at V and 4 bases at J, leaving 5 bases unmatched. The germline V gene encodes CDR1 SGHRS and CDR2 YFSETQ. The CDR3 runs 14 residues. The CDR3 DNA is TGCGCCAGCAGCTTGCTGACAGGGTCTTACGAGCAGTACTTC. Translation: CASSLLTGSYEQYF.